This entry describes one T cell receptor (beta chain). This specimen belongs to a study of blood T cell repertoires in COVID-19. For the study at large: Sites across the United States, Italy and Spain contributed samples from acute and convalescent COVID-19. T cells, B-cell-depleted T cells, or PBMCs supplied cDNA or gDNA.

CDR3 length: 17 amino acids. Trimming took 3 bases from V and 0 from J, leaving 14 bases between them. The germline gives CDR1 KGHDR, CDR2 SFDVKD. Study processing details: The authors estimated nucleated cell counts from reference gene primer amplification. Sequenced by immunoSEQ multiplex PCR; TCRdb stores in-frame clones only, minus some. For V, J and clone size, that table is used; D and trimming come from the DNA. The sample holds 100,000 to 120,000 clones; more than 75% are singletons and the top ten take 3% to 3.5%. The sequence was collected from a man aged 40-50 years with acute or convalescent COVID-19. The material sequenced was peripheral blood. The chain carries TRBV24-1 and TRBJ1-5, with D possibly being TRBD1 (6 bases). CDR3 in DNA: TGTGCCACCAGTGATACTAAACAGGGCAATAGCAATCAGCCCCAGCATTTT. Protein product: CATSDTKQGNSNQPQHF.